This T cell receptor beta chain was retrieved from a study of blood T cell repertoires in COVID-19. V was shortened by 0 bases and J by 4 bases, with 25 bases between the two germline ends. From germline, CDR1 is ENHRY and CDR2 SYGVKD. There are 20 residues in the CDR3. Only in-frame clones appear in the TCRdb table, and some are missing; sequencing was by immunoSEQ multiplex PCR. The sample contains 250,000 or so clones, 86% of which appear only once. Sequenced sample: peripheral blood. This receptor was obtained from a woman aged 25-40 years with active or convalescent COVID-19. The chain has TRBV10-3 and TRBJ1-5; TRBD1 might be the D (6 bases). The CDR3 DNA sequence: TGTGCCATCAGTGAGTCGAAATTGACGGTTGGGGGCGCAGGAAATCAGCCCCAGCATTTT. This translates into CAISESKLTVGGAGNQPQHF.